This T cell receptor (beta chain) originates from a study of blood T cell repertoires in COVID-19 (TCRdb year 2020). Background on the whole study: The collaborator samples originated in the United States, Italy and Spain and spanned the acute and convalescent phases of COVID-19. The prospective study material was composed of cDNA or gDNA derived from T cells, B-cell-depleted T cells, or PBMCs. Subjects who had been exposed to COVID-19, were actively infected with it, or had recovered from it provided the deeply sampled blood TCRbeta repertoires that made up the dataset. The repertoires were released in a freely available public database intended as a resource for research on the immune response to SARS-CoV-2. The samples were drawn from the first 160 participants of the ongoing ImmuneRACE study and from roughly 1,300 subjects provided by 6 global collaborators. Sample metadata almost always included a de-identified subject ID, COVID-19 status, age in years and sex. HLA class I and class II types, where available, came from metadata supplied by the sample provider rather than from assay-based typing. Overall results and qualifications from the work: The amount of clinical and demographic metadata varied by source and participant and was provided uncurated.

Each collaborating institution followed its own protocols to collect whole blood in K2EDTA tubes. For TCRbeta analysis, collaborator samples were shipped as frozen whole blood, as isolated PBMCs, or as DNA extracted from either sample type. Including the terminal cysteine and phenylalanine, the CDR3 comprises 14 residues. The DNA shown is the 42-base CDR3, in frame from base 1. Clipping removes 4 bases from V and 5 bases from J, with 5 as the unmatched junction base count. Looking up the germline V gene yields CDR1 SGHTS and CDR2 YDEGEE. For this clone: Its antigen has not been determined. Qualities for individual bases were not recorded, and no much larger clone is one base off.

TCRbeta CDR3 regions were amplified from genomic DNA by means of the immunoSEQ Assay, a bias-controlled multiplex PCR. For the original study's pipeline: The number of nucleated cells in each sample was estimated from the amplification of reference gene primers within the assay. To quantify the absolute abundance of each unique TCRbeta CDR3 rearrangement, sequence reads were collapsed and filtered. Productive Simpson clonality was computed per sample as the square root of Simpson's diversity index over productive rearrangements. What TCRdb holds here is the immuneACCESS table cut down to in-frame rearrangements. Part of the clones is not present; checked against another copy, under half of the missing clones reflect an unresolved V gene, and the others are unexplained. Clone size and V and J calls were adopted from that table, with D and trimming inferred from the DNA. Counted in this sample were around 270,000 clones; 65% to 90% of them appeared once. Of the sample, almost 2% is held by the ten largest clones.

The V and J genes are TRBV5-8 and TRBJ1-4, with 7 bases in between that match TRBD1. The specimen was peripheral blood. This clonotype originated in a man younger than 40 with active or convalescent COVID-19. The CDR3 protein is CASSMGQNNEKLFF. DNA sequence: TGTGCCAGCAGCATGGGACAGAACAATGAAAAACTGTTTTTT.